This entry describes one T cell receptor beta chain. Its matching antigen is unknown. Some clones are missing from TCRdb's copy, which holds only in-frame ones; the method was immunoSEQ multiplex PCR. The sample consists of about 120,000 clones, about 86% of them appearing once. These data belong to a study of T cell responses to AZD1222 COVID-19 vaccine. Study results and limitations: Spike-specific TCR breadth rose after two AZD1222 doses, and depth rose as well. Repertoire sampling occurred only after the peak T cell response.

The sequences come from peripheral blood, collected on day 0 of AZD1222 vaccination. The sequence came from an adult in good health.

DNA for the CDR3: TGTGCCACCAGTGATTTCAGCGGGGGCTCCTACAATGAGCAGTTCTTC. Translating it yields CATSDFSGGSYNEQFF. This chain links TRBV24-1 with TRBJ2-1, with 8 positions matching TRBD2. Germline CDR1 reads KGHDR; CDR2 reads SFDVKD. The CDR3 is made up of 16 amino acids. J lost 0 bases, V lost 1 base, and 1 base had no gene match.